Presented here are 7 T cell receptor beta chains from one specimen sequenced in a study of metastatic and nonmetastatic thyroid tumors. TCRdb re-analyzed the PCR reads using MiXCR. The sample has under 15,000 clones, about 12% seen once; the top ten hold more than 12%. All patients were treatment-naive before thyroid surgery. Sequencing input: blood. These receptors all come from a female donor with papillary thyroid cancer or a benign thyroid nodule (not recorded which). Some clones in this sample may be carry-over from other donors' samples.

On this clone: One end of the junction varies from germline; a read error may be responsible. V gene TRBV6-2 or TRBV6-3 combines with J gene TRBJ1-1, with 9 positions matching TRBD1. Germline CDR1 is MNHEY and CDR2 is SVGEGT. The CDR3 is 13 residues long. The CDR3: CASRDRGRTQASF. In DNA form, the CDR3 reads TGTGCCAGCAGGGACAGGGGACGGACTCAAGCTTCCTTT.

In this sample, this clone turned up a few times. This sequence joins TRBV6-1 and TRBJ2-7, with D perhaps being TRBD1 or TRBD2 (6 bases each). Germline-derived CDR1 and CDR2 are MNHNS and SASEGT. The CDR3 runs 13 residues. V gave up 3 bases and J gave up 5 bases, with 11 bases separating them. The CDR3 nucleotides are TGTGCCAGCAGTGACGGGGGCCGGGACGAGCAGTACTTC. Translating it yields CASSDGGRDEQYF.

This chain joins TRBV19 and TRBJ1-1; TRBD1 is a possible D gene (6 bases). This CDR3 is 14 amino acids long. Germline CDR1 and CDR2: LNHDA and SQIVND (reference sequence). V was pared by 11 bases and J by 6 bases, with 22 bases between. The CDR3 protein is CAGKDRPPVAEAFF. The CDR3 DNA sequence: TGTGCCGGTAAAGACAGGCCCCCCGTCGCTGAAGCTTTCTTT.

By frequency in the sample, this clone is medium-sized (0.01 to 0.1%). As DNA, the CDR3 is TGTGCCAGCAGTCGTGGGGCAGGTTACAATGAGCAGTTCTTC. Translated: CASSRGAGYNEQFF. This chain links TRBV27 with TRBJ2-1; TRBD1 might be the D (5 bases). Per the germline V gene, CDR1 is MNHEY and CDR2 is SMNVEV (reference sequence). Trimming cost V 5 bases and J 4 bases, with 12 bases left between them. This CDR3 has 14 amino acids.

This clone was recorded many times. The chain employs TRBV11-2 and TRBJ2-2; D not certain. This CDR3 is built from 15 residues. The V gene's germline CDR1 is SGHAT and CDR2 FQNNGV. Trimming removed 3 bases from V and 1 base from J, with 9 bases in between. CDR3 in amino acids: CASSLYWENTGELFF. DNA of the CDR3: TGTGCCAGCAGCTTGTACTGGGAGAACACCGGGGAGCTGTTTTTT.

This clone was recorded at least ten times. Other DNA sequences in the same sample also yield this CDR3. The V call is TRBV9, the J call TRBJ2-6, with D possibly matching TRBD1 (6 bases). This CDR3 has 17 residues. Trimming stripped 3 bases from V and 0 bases from J, with 13 bases between. Germline CDR1 reads SGDLS; CDR2 reads YYNGEE. The DNA for the CDR3 is TGTGCCAGCAGCGCCAGGGGCTCCTACTCTGGGGCCAACGTCCTGACTTTC. Encoded protein: CASSARGSYSGANVLTF.

This clone was seen a few times. V usage is TRBV6-1 and J usage is TRBJ2-3; the D gene is possibly TRBD2 (5 bases). The CDR3 has 15 residues. Germline V lookup: CDR1 MNHNS, CDR2 SASEGT. V lost 6 bases and J lost 2, with 15 bases in between. The CDR3 here is CASSAGNRYTDTQYF. Written as DNA, the CDR3 is TGTGCCAGCAGCGCCGGGAATAGATACACAGATACGCAGTATTTT.